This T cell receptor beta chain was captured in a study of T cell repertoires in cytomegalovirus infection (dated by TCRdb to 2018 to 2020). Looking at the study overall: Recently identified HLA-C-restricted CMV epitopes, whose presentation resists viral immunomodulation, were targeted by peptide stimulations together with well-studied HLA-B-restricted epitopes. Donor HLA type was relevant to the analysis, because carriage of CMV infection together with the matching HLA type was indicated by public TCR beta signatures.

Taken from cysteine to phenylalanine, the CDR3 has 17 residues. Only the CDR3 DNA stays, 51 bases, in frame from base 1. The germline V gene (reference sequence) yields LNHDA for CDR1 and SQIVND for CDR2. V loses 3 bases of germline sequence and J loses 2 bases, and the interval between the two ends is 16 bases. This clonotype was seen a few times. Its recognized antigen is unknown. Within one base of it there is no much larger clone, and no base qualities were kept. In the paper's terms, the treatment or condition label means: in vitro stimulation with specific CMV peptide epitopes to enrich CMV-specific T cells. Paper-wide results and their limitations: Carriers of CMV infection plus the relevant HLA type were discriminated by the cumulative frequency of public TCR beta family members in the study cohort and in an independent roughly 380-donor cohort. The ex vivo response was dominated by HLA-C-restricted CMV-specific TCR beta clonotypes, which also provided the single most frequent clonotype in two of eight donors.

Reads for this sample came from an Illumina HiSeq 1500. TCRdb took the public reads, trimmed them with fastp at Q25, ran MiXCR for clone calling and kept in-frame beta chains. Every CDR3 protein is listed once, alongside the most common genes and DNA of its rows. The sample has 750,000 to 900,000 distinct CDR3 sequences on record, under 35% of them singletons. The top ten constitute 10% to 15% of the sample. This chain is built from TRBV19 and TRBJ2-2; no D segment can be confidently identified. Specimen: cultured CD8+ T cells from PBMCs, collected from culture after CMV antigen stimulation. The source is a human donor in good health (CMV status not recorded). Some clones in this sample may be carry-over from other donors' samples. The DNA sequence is TGTGCCAGTAGTATCCCCTTAAAGGGCCTAAACACCGGGGAGCTGTTTTTT. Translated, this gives CASSIPLKGLNTGELFF.